Listed here are 23 T cell receptor beta chains from one sample, sequenced in a study of T cell changes during pregnancy in multiple sclerosis. Profiled with immunoSEQ multiplex PCR; TCRdb holds only in-frame clones, not every one. The data contain more than 80,000 clones, about 92% of them singletons. The specimen comprised peripheral blood, sampled in the first trimester of pregnancy. Every receptor here comes from a female donor with multiple sclerosis, enrolled in a pregnancy study.

This chain connects TRBV7-6 to TRBJ1-2; D call uncertain. Trimming pared 5 bases from V and 4 bases from J, leaving 8 bases between. Germline V gene data show CDR1 as SGHVS and CDR2 as FNYEAQ. CDR3 length: 12 amino acids. The CDR3 spells CASSLQTYGYTF. The CDR3 bases are TGTGCCAGCAGCCTACAGACCTATGGCTACACCTTC.

The chain combines TRBV27 with TRBJ2-4; D might be TRBD2 (5 bases). The CDR3 covers 14 residues. V was clipped by 2 bases and J by 8 bases, with 13 bases between them. The germline V gene encodes CDR1 MNHEY and CDR2 SMNVEV (reference sequence). The chain's CDR3 is CASSLRGPGDIQYF. The CDR3 region has the DNA TGTGCCAGCAGTTTAAGAGGGCCCGGGGACATTCAGTACTTC.

CDR3 sequence reads: CASSLAGGRETEAFF. The CDR3 DNA reads as TGCGCCAGCAGCTTGGCGGGGGGTCGGGAGACTGAAGCTTTCTTT. The chain combines TRBV5-1 with TRBJ1-1, with D perhaps TRBD1 (5 bases). Germline assignment: CDR1 SGHRS and CDR2 YFSETQ. V shed 0 bases and J shed 5 bases, with 14 bases lying between them. CDR3 length: 15 amino acids.

The rearrangement links TRBV30 to TRBJ1-2; 8 bases map to TRBD1. Trimming removed 1 base from V and 2 bases from J; junction bases left unmatched: 0. The CDR3 spans 13 residues. Germline V gives CDR1 GTSNPN, CDR2 SVGIG (reference sequence). The CDR3 region has the DNA TGTGCCTGGAGTGGGACAGGGAACTATGGCTACACCTTC. It translates to CAWSGTGNYGYTF.

The chain links TRBV5-6 to TRBJ2-1; D remains ambiguous. CDR1 and CDR2 (germline): SGHDT, YYEEEE. Trimming took off 1 base at V and 0 bases at J, with 11 bases between the two ends. This CDR3 region has 16 residues. CDR3 sequence (DNA): TGTGCCAGCAGCTTGACCTCCCCTAGCTCCTACAATGAGCAGTTCTTC. Translated, it gives CASSLTSPSSYNEQFF.

This clone has a single count. The V call is TRBV27, the J call TRBJ1-1, with D possibly matching TRBD1 (5 bases). The CDR3 sequence is 14 residues long. V dropped 8 bases and J dropped 4 bases, with 17 bases sitting between them. Germline CDR1 is MNHEY and CDR2 is SMNVEV (reference sequence). The CDR3 spells CASSPGGVGTEAFF. The CDR3 nucleotides read TGTGCCAGCTCCCCCGGGGGGGTTGGCACTGAAGCTTTCTTT.

This clone was found a few times. CDR3 in amino acids: CASSQLVTGENEAFF. The CDR3 coding sequence is TGCGCCAGCAGCCAACTTGTGACAGGGGAGAATGAAGCTTTCTTT. V gene TRBV4-1 combines with J gene TRBJ1-1, with TRBD1 matching 8 bases. Per germline, CDR1 MGHRA and CDR2 YSYEKL. The CDR3 is 15 amino acids. The J segment lost 7 bases and the V segment lost 2 bases, leaving 9 bases of the junction unmatched.

The chain couples TRBV28 to TRBJ2-2, with D uncertain. Trimming stripped 1 base from V and 6 bases from J, with 3 bases between. There are 12 residues in the CDR3. Germline CDR1 reads MDHEN; CDR2 reads SYDVKM. CDR3 coding DNA: TGTGCCAGCAGTTTATCCTCCGGGGAGCTGTTTTTT. Its translation: CASSLSSGELFF.

The rearrangement links TRBV25-1 to TRBJ2-5; TRBD2 matches at 7 bases. The germline V gene encodes CDR1 MGHDK and CDR2 SYGVNS. Germline trimming cut 6 bases from V and 1 base from J; bases unmatched to any gene: 8. The CDR3 spans 15 residues. The CDR3 DNA is TGTGCCAGCAGCATTACGCTAGCGGTCCAAGAGACCCAGTACTTC. It encodes CASSITLAVQETQYF.

This chain uses TRBV5-1 with TRBJ2-7; D is perhaps TRBD2 (5 bases). Germline values: CDR1 SGHRS, CDR2 YFSETQ. The CDR3 runs to 13 residues. Trimming removed 7 bases from V and 1 base from J, with 12 bases in between. The CDR3 region is CASASRVSYEQYF. CDR3 nucleotides: TGCGCCAGCGCCTCGAGGGTTTCCTACGAGCAGTACTTC.

The chain is built from TRBV19 and TRBJ2-1; weak D call: TRBD1 (5 bases). Germline CDR1 LNHDA, CDR2 SQIVND (reference sequence). CDR3 length equals 16 residues. Trimming pared 8 bases from V and 6 bases from J, leaving 23 bases between. The CDR3 DNA sequence: TGTGCCAGTGGCCTAACTGGCGGAAGGGGCGGCAATGAGCAGTTCTTC. Translating gives CASGLTGGRGGNEQFF. Complete variable domain (other parts from reference TRBV19 and TRBJ2-1): DGGITQSPKYLFRKEGQNVTLSCEQNLNHDAMYWYRQDPGQGLRLIYYSQIVNDFQKGDIAEGYSVSREKKESFPLTVTSAQKNPTAFYLCASGLTGGRGGNEQFFGPGTRLTVL.

The rearrangement uses TRBV30 and TRBJ1-2; D uncertain. The ends were cut back, 2 bases at V and 6 bases at J, with 4 bases in the middle. Germline V gene sequence: CDR1 GTSNPN, CDR2 SVGIG (reference sequence). The CDR3 is made up of 10 amino acids. The CDR3 region has the DNA TGTGCCTGGAGTCACAATGGCTACACCTTC. This translates into CAWSHNGYTF.

The chain has TRBV2 and TRBJ2-7, with 7 bases lining up with TRBD2. Germline CDR1 is SNHLY and CDR2 is FYNNEI. J was trimmed by 3 bases and V by 2 bases; bases with no gene match: 7. The length of the CDR3 is 15 residues. The CDR3 DNA reads as TGTGCCAGCAGTGAATGGCTAGCGGAAGACTACGAGCAGTACTTC. Amino acids: CASSEWLAEDYEQYF.

The chain employs TRBV28 and TRBJ2-2, with 7 bases that match TRBD1. The germline V gene encodes CDR1 MDHEN and CDR2 SYDVKM. Germline trimming cut 7 bases from V and 7 bases from J; bases unmatched to any gene: 9. This CDR3 has 14 residues. The CDR3, as DNA: TGTGCCAGCACCAGGGACAGTTCTTACGGGGAGCTGTTTTTT. Protein: CASTRDSSYGELFF. Complete variable domain (other parts from reference TRBV28 and TRBJ2-2): DVKVTQSSRYLVKRTGEKVFLECVQDMDHENMFWYRQDPGLGLRLIYFSYDVKMKEKGDIPEGYSVSREKKERFSLILESASTNQTSMYLCASTRDSSYGELFFGEGSRLTVL.

This clone was found once. V and J are TRBV7-9 and TRBJ1-1; D remains unclear. The germline gives CDR1 SEHNR, CDR2 FQNEAQ (reference sequence). V shed 5 bases and J shed 4 bases, with 20 bases lying between them. The CDR3 totals 16 residues. The CDR3 coding sequence is TGTGCCAGCAGCCCGTTTGAAGGAGCCGTGGTCACTGAAGCTTTCTTT. Encoded protein: CASSPFEGAVVTEAFF.

The V call is TRBV7-6, the J call TRBJ2-7, with 12 nucleotides matching TRBD2. The V gene's germline CDR1 is SGHVS and CDR2 FNYEAQ. The CDR3 runs 14 residues. J was trimmed by 3 bases and V by 4 bases; bases with no gene match: 1. CDR3 DNA: TGTGCCAGCAGCTCGGGACTAGCGGGCTACGAGCAGTACTTC. Its protein is CASSSGLAGYEQYF.

The CDR3 protein is CASSLGADYNEQFF. In DNA form, the CDR3 reads TGTGCCAGCAGCTTGGGGGCAGATTACAATGAGCAGTTCTTC. J is TRBJ2-1 and V is TRBV5-6; D is uncertain. The V and J ends lost 0 bases and 4 bases respectively, with 8 bases between them. This CDR3 has 14 amino acids. Germline V gene sequence: CDR1 SGHDT, CDR2 YYEEEE. The full variable domain, in which reference TRBV5-6 and TRBJ2-1 provide the parts outside the CDR3, is DAGVTQSPTHLIKTRGQQVTLRCSPKSGHDTVSWYQQALGQGPQFIFQYYEEEERQRGNFPDRFSGHQFPNYSSELNVNALLLGDSALYLCASSLGADYNEQFFGPGTRLTVL.

The table lists this clone with a few counts. The rearrangement uses TRBV6-6 and TRBJ1-4; 9 nucleotides agree with TRBD1. Trimming removed 6 bases from V and 7 bases from J; junction bases left unmatched: 3. Germline loops: CDR1 MNHNY, CDR2 SVGAGI (reference sequence). The CDR3 contains 13 residues. CDR3 nucleotide sequence: TGTGCCAGCAGACGGACAGGGGTTGAAAAACTGTTTTTT. Translated: CASRRTGVEKLFF.

CDR3 nucleotide sequence: TGCAGCGTTGGGGAGCCCGGGGAGCTGTTTTTT. This gives the protein CSVGEPGELFF. V gene TRBV29-1 combines with J gene TRBJ2-2; possibly TRBD2 for D (5 bases). Germline V gene data show CDR1 as SQVTM and CDR2 as ANQGSEA. The CDR3 is made up of 11 amino acids. V was cut by 4 bases and J by 6 bases, with 6 bases left in between.

J is TRBJ2-7 and V is TRBV18; D not certain. From germline, CDR1 is KGHSH and CDR2 LQKENI. Trimming removed 2 bases at V and 6 bases at J, with 11 bases between. The CDR3 is 13 residues long. CDR3 in DNA: TGTGCCAGCTCACCATTCAATACCGGCGAGCAGTACTTC. Encoded protein: CASSPFNTGEQYF.

The V call is TRBV15, the J call TRBJ2-1; 8 bases are a match to TRBD2. Per the germline V gene, CDR1 is LNHNV and CDR2 is YYDKDF (reference sequence). Germline trimming cut 0 bases from V and 7 bases from J; bases unmatched to any gene: 8. The CDR3 loop spans 16 amino acids. CDR3 nucleotide sequence: TGTGCCACCAGCAGAGATCGGGGCCCGGGGGGGAATGAGCAGTTCTTC. Translating it yields CATSRDRGPGGNEQFF.

The chain employs TRBV18 and TRBJ1-4; 8 positions agree with TRBD1. The length of the CDR3 is 15 residues. J was trimmed by 13 bases and V by 1 base; bases with no gene match: 11. Germline CDR1 KGHSH, CDR2 LQKENI. The CDR3 DNA reads TGTGCCAGCTCACCACAAAAAAGTACCGGGACAGGACTGTTTTTT. Amino acid sequence: CASSPQKSTGTGLFF.

This clone showed up just once. The rearrangement links TRBV19 to TRBJ1-3; D remains unclear. CDR3 length: 14 residues. V was clipped by 6 bases and J by 0 bases, with 9 bases between them. From germline, CDR1 is LNHDA and CDR2 SQIVND (reference sequence). The CDR3 DNA reads as TGTGCCAGTAGCCTCCGCGGCTCTGGAAACACCATATATTTT. Residues: CASSLRGSGNTIYF. The full variable domain, in which reference TRBV19 and TRBJ1-3 provide the parts outside the CDR3, is DGGITQSPKYLFRKEGQNVTLSCEQNLNHDAMYWYRQDPGQGLRLIYYSQIVNDFQKGDIAEGYSVSREKKESFPLTVTSAQKNPTAFYLCASSLRGSGNTIYFGEGSWLTVV.